This T cell receptor beta chain was found in a study of T-cell reconstitution after alpha-beta-depleted transplantation in children. Findings and caveats of the study: Some patients' high day-60 TCRbeta diversity was attributed to recipient cells surviving conditioning. Reportedly, only several hundred clones from non-depleted graft cells drove alpha-beta T-cell counts at about two months. One year post-transplant, T-cell counts and diversity were largely derived from T cells produced anew.

A library of TCRbeta sequences, prepared with unique molecular identifiers, was generated. TCRdb re-analysed the PCR reads in MiXCR, keeping a single row per CDR3 protein. Of about 110,000 distinct CDR3 sequences in the sample, around 23% are singletons; the top ten hold roughly a tenth. Details on this clonotype: No antigen is known for it.

V shed 3 bases and J shed 1 base, with 13 bases lying between them. The CDR3 spans 16 residues. The chain recombines TRBV12-3 or TRBV12-4 with TRBJ2-4, with no clear D. The sequence was collected from a male patient between 2 and 15 years old who had a stem cell transplant for chronic granulomatous disease, so the T cells may come from the graft donor. This specimen was PBMCs, mostly from graft donor cells, taken 180 days after TCRalphabeta/CD19-depleted stem cell transplant. CDR3: CASSFSPIFAKNIQYF. The CDR3 coding sequence is TGTGCCAGCAGTTTCTCCCCCATTTTCGCCAAAAACATTCAGTACTTC.